The 9 T cell receptor beta chains below were found in one sample sequenced in a study of Ad26.COV2.S vaccination and SARS-CoV-2 variants. Clones were read by immunoSEQ multiplex PCR, and TCRdb kept only the in-frame ones, dropping some. The sample yields more than 120,000 clones, 70% to 90% seen once. Sequencing was performed on peripheral blood, taken after recovery from COVID-19. These TCRs come from a human donor who had recovered from COVID-19.

The chain couples TRBV14 to TRBJ2-1; D ambiguous. Per germline, CDR1 SGHDN and CDR2 FVKESK. CDR3 length: 13 residues. V dropped 3 bases and J dropped 7 bases, with 10 bases sitting between them. The CDR3 coding sequence is TGTGCCAGCAGCCAGACTGTGAGTAATGAGCAGTTCTTC. Amino acid sequence: CASSQTVSNEQFF.

The chain joins TRBV24-1 to TRBJ2-5; 7 bases fit TRBD1. The germline V gene encodes CDR1 KGHDR and CDR2 SFDVKD. The junction had 10 bases not matched to a gene; V was cut back by 4 bases and J by 3 bases. CDR3 length: 16 amino acids. The CDR3, as DNA: TGTGCCACCAGTGACCTGACAGGGACGTCCAAAGAGACCCAGTACTTC. Encoded protein: CATSDLTGTSKETQYF.

The rearrangement joins TRBV5-1 to TRBJ2-1; TRBD2 matches 11 bases. CDR3 length equals 14 residues. Looked up from germline, CDR1 is SGHRS and CDR2 is YFSETQ. After removal of 8 bases from V and 4 bases from J, the junction contained 5 bases not matched to a gene. The CDR3 is CASSSSGGYNEQFF. CDR3 nucleotide sequence: TGCGCCAGTTCCTCTAGCGGGGGGTACAATGAGCAGTTCTTC.

There are a few counts of this clone. The rearrangement links TRBV15 to TRBJ2-5; maybe TRBD1 (5 bases). With 0 bases removed from V and 4 bases from J, the gap between germline ends came to 9 bases. There are 14 residues in the CDR3. CDR1 LNHNV and CDR2 YYDKDF come from the germline V gene (reference sequence). Here the CDR3 DNA reads TGTGCCACCAGCAGAGAGACAGCCACAGAGACCCAGTACTTC. It encodes CATSRETATETQYF.

V gene TRBV20-1 combines with J gene TRBJ1-2; D remains unclear. The CDR3 consists of 11 residues. Germline CDR1 DFQATT, CDR2 SNEGSKA (reference sequence). Trimming removed 1 base at V and 5 bases at J, with 5 bases between. CDR3 DNA: TGCAGTGCTAGAGGGGCTTATGGCTACACCTTC. This gives the protein CSARGAYGYTF.

V gene TRBV19 combines with J gene TRBJ1-4, with D perhaps TRBD1 (6 bases). Germline V CDR1 and CDR2: LNHDA, SQIVND (reference sequence). The V end was cut by 11 bases, the J end by 10 bases, with 14 bases between. The CDR3 loop spans 11 amino acids. In DNA, the CDR3 is TGTGCCTCCCAGGGGACGACAAAACTGTTTTTT. It translates to CASQGTTKLFF.

The chain uses TRBV3-1 (or the pseudogene TRBV3-2) and TRBJ1-5; D not resolved. The V end was cut by 8 bases, the J end by 0 bases, with 11 bases between. The CDR3 is 14 residues long. Germline CDR1 and CDR2: LGHDT and YNNKEL (reference sequence). This CDR3 is CASLQSDSNQPQHF. The CDR3 nucleotides are TGTGCCAGCCTTCAGTCCGATAGCAATCAGCCCCAGCATTTT.

V gene TRBV27 combines with J gene TRBJ1-6; D not resolved. CDR1 and CDR2 (germline): MNHEY, SMNVEV (reference sequence). V shed 2 bases and J shed 9 bases, with 14 bases lying between them. CDR3 length: 15 amino acids. This CDR3 is CASSLDSAVSSPLHF. The DNA of the CDR3 is TGTGCCAGCAGTTTAGATTCGGCAGTTTCTTCACCCCTCCACTTT.

The V gene is TRBV12-5, the J gene TRBJ1-1, with D unresolved. The CDR3 is 13 residues long. The germline V and J ends were trimmed by 1 base and 1 base, with 4 bases remaining between them. The V gene's germline CDR1 is LGHNT and CDR2 FRNRAP. CDR3 amino acids: CASGLGRNTEAFF. The CDR3, as DNA: TGTGCTAGTGGTTTGGGCAGGAACACTGAAGCTTTCTTT.